This TCR beta chain originates from a study of CD8 T cells in Susac syndrome. Overall study: At blood draw, Susac syndrome patients were therapy-naive, on corticosteroids, or on intravenous immunoglobulin alone.

The TEMRA cells underwent FACS enrichment, while the CD8+ and CD4+ T cells underwent negative isolation. The CDR3 runs to 14 residues. The ends were cut back, 4 bases at V and 4 bases at J, with 13 bases in the middle. Germline assignment: CDR1 SGHRS and CDR2 YFSETQ. Study results and limitations: There were over 15 Susac-specific public clones in total CD8+ repertoires and several in CD8+ TEMRA repertoires. The study conceded that relatively few individuals underwent its TCR sequencing and HLA analysis.

As for this clonotype: The antigen is unknown.

The authors reverse transcribed roughly 0.5 to 1 ug RNA with random hexamers. MiXCR, run by TCRdb on the immunoSEQ multiplex PCR reads, gives a single entry per CDR3 protein. The sample has approximately 80,000 distinct CDR3 sequences; approximately 94% are singletons. The receptor comes from a human donor with Susac syndrome. The chain carries TRBV5-1 and TRBJ2-3; possibly TRBD1 or TRBD2 for D (5 bases each). Sequenced material: CD8+ T cells from PBMCs. The CDR3 loop is CASSGTDGPDTQYF. The CDR3 DNA follows: TGCGCCAGCAGCGGGACGGACGGGCCAGATACGCAGTATTTT.